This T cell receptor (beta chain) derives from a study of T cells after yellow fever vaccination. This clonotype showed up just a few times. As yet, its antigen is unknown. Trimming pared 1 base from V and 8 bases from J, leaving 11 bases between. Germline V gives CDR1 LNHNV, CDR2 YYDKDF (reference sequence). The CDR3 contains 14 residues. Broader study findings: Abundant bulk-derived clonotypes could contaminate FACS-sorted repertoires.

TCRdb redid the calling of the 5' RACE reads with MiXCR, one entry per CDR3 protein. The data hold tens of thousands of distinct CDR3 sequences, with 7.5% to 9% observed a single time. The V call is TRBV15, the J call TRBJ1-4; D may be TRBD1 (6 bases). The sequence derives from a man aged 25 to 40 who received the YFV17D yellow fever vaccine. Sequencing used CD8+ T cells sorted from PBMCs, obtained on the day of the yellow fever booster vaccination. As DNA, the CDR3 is TGTGCCACCAGCAGAGGAACAGGGAAAGAAAAACTGTTTTTT. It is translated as CATSRGTGKEKLFF. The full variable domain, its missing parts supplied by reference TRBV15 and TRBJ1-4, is DAMVIQNPRYQVTQFGKPVTLSCSQTLNHNVMYWYQQKSSQAPKLLFHYYDKDFNNEADTPDNFQSRRPNTSFCFLDIRSPGLGDTAMYLCATSRGTGKEKLFFGSGTQLSVL.